This T cell receptor beta chain was captured by sequencing in a study of vaccination effects on CD4 cells after COVID-19. The CDR3 spans 14 residues. After removal of 2 bases from V and 8 bases from J, the junction contained 7 bases not matched to a gene. Germline CDR1 is KGHSH and CDR2 is LQKENI. Notes on this clone: Its specificity is not known.

Antigen-specific CD4+ T cell clonotypes were called by their expansion after viral peptide-pool culture in ViraFEST. Culture lasted around eleven days before CD4+ T cell isolation. It was two doses of either the BNT162b2 or mRNA-1273 vaccine that participants received. Sequenced by immunoSEQ multiplex PCR; TCRdb stores in-frame clones only, minus some. The table records some 30,000 clones, approximately 78% of them present only once. Broader study findings: Healthy vaccinees showed cross-reactivity with common cold coronaviruses in only 1 of 255 vaccine-induced clones.

Sequences were derived from CD4+ T cells from PBMCs cultured with HCoV-NL63 spike peptides, sampled after COVID-19 vaccination. V usage is TRBV18 and J usage is TRBJ1-1; TRBD1 agrees at 8 bases. This TCR derives from a human donor who received a COVID-19 vaccine. Some clones in this sample may be carry-over from other donors' samples. CDR3 in amino acids: CASSPVEQGVEAFF. The CDR3 DNA reads TGTGCCAGCTCACCAGTCGAACAGGGGGTCGAAGCTTTCTTT.